This TCR beta chain comes out of a study of blood T cell repertoires in COVID-19. Across the whole study: Whether acute or convalescent, the COVID-19 samples came from the United States, Italy and Spain. In each case, the material was cDNA or gDNA derived from T cells, B-cell-depleted T cells, or PBMCs.

As originally analysed: Reference gene primer amplification in the assay estimated nucleated cell counts. Measured with immunoSEQ multiplex PCR; TCRdb has only the in-frame clones, and not every one. The D gene and trimming were derived from the DNA, and the V and J assignments and clone size from that table. The table shows about 220,000 clones, with around 80% occurring only once. The CDR3 runs to 12 residues. Germline V CDR1 and CDR2: LGHNA, YSLEER. Trimming pared 4 bases from V and 2 bases from J, leaving 5 bases between. The rearrangement joins TRBV4-3 to TRBJ1-1; D call uncertain. Sample: peripheral blood. This receptor was obtained from a man over 45 with active or convalescent COVID-19. The CDR3 reads CASSLTNTEAFF. As DNA, the CDR3 is TGCGCCAGCAGCCTCACTAACACTGAAGCTTTCTTT.